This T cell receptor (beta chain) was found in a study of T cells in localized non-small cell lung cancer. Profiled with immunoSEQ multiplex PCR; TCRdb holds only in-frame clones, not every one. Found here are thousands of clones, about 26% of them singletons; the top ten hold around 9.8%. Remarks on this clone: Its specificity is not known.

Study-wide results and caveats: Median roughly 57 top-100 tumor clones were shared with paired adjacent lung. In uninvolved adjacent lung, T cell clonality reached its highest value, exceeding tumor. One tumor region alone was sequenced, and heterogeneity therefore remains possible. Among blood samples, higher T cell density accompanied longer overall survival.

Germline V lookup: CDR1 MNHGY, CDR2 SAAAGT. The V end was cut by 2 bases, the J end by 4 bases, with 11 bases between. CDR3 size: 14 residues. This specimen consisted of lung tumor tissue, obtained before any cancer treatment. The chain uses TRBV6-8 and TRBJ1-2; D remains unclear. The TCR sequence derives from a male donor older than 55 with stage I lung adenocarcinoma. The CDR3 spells CASSYAAQSYGYTF. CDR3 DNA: TGTGCCAGCAGTTACGCGGCGCAGTCCTATGGCTACACCTTC.